The clone carrying this TCR beta chain has a count of ten or more. Library construction for TCR beta used iRepertoire HTBI primers and Arm-PCR of CDR3 regions. TCRdb used MiXCR to reprocess the multiplex PCR reads, holding one entry per CDR3 protein. Here the sample spans a few hundred thousand distinct CDR3 sequences, approximately 16% being singletons. Time point given: newly diagnosed GD, antithyroid drugs for less than 3 months. PBMCs provided the RNA from which the TCR library was made. This record belongs to a study of regulatory T cells in long-lasting Graves disease. Germline CDR1 is MNHNS and CDR2 is SASEGT. The length of the CDR3 is 15 residues. The ends were cut back, 4 bases at V and 2 bases at J, with 14 bases in the middle. These same records also appear under a second study, on T cells in Graves' hyperthyroidism and ophthalmopathy.

The sample in question was peripheral blood mononuclear cells (PBMCs), obtained at new diagnosis, from a patient treated with antithyroid drugs. This receptor was taken from a middle-aged man with Graves disease. The J gene is TRBJ1-1, the V gene TRBV6-1; a weak D match, TRBD1 (6 bases). The CDR3 DNA sequence: TGTGCCAGCAGTGCACAGGGACTCCTAAACACTGAAGCTTTCTTT. Protein product: CASSAQGLLNTEAFF.